These 9 T cell receptor beta chains came from one sample sequenced in a study of beta chain features in type 1 diabetes. All of the isolated RNA was reverse transcribed, so expressed TCRB transcripts were sequenced. Libraries were prepared by immunoSEQ multiplex PCR; TCRdb keeps only in-frame clonotypes and omits some of them. There are 450,000 to 600,000 clones in the sample; 30% occur only once, and about 0.06% lies in the top ten. The sequenced material came from naive CD4+ T cells from blood. Receptors were obtained from a man aged 18 to 29 in good health.

The chain joins TRBV4-3 to TRBJ1-2; D remains ambiguous. The V and J ends lost 1 base and 10 bases respectively, with 16 bases between them. Looked up from germline, CDR1 is LGHNA and CDR2 is YSLEER. The CDR3 totals 14 residues. The CDR3 loop is CASSQASVYGDYTF. The CDR3 DNA follows: TGCGCCAGCAGCCAAGCAAGTGTCTATGGAGACTACACCTTC.

The chain joins TRBV2 to TRBJ2-1, with 8 positions matching TRBD1. The CDR3 consists of 13 residues. With V trimmed by 7 bases and J by 5 bases, 4 bases remained unmatched. CDR1 and CDR2 from the germline V gene are SNHLY and FYNNEI. CDR3 in amino acids: CASTQDRDNEQFF. The CDR3 bases are TGTGCCAGCACCCAGGACAGGGACAATGAGCAGTTCTTC.

The rearrangement uses TRBV29-1 and TRBJ2-2; D not resolved. Germline V CDR1 and CDR2: SQVTM, ANQGSEA. The CDR3 covers 12 residues. The V and J ends lost 4 bases and 3 bases respectively, with 6 bases between them. In nucleotides, the CDR3 is TGCAGCGTTGCCATACACACCGGGGAGCTGTTTTTT. It codes for CSVAIHTGELFF.

This clone was found a few times. The chain combines TRBV30 with TRBJ2-7; no clear D. From germline, CDR1 is GTSNPN and CDR2 SVGIG (reference sequence). The CDR3 contains 12 residues. V was pared by 7 bases and J by 3 bases, with 13 bases between. CDR3 protein: CASDGYGYEQYF. The CDR3 DNA follows: TGTGCCTCCGACGGATATGGCTACGAGCAGTACTTC.

J is TRBJ2-1 and V is TRBV30; 9 bases are shared with TRBD1. Germline V gene lookup returns CDR1 GTSNPN and CDR2 SVGIG (reference sequence). With V trimmed by 2 bases and J by 4 bases, 6 bases remained unmatched. The CDR3 has 15 amino acids. The CDR3, as DNA: TGTGCCTGGAGTCCCCGTGACAGGGGGTACAATGAGCAGTTCTTC. Its translation: CAWSPRDRGYNEQFF.

This clone appeared a few times. The V gene is TRBV4-3, the J gene TRBJ2-3, with TRBD2 identical over 10 bases. The trim removed 1 base at V and 3 bases at J, leaving 10 bases unmatched. Germline CDR1 is LGHNA and CDR2 is YSLEER. This CDR3 is 18 amino acids long. In DNA form, the CDR3 reads TGCGCCAGCAGCCAAGCCAGCGGGAGGGCCAGGGGAACAGATACGCAGTATTTT. Translation: CASSQASGRARGTDTQYF.

The chain combines TRBV28 with TRBJ2-1; 13 bases agree with TRBD2. Germline V gene data show CDR1 as MDHEN and CDR2 as SYDVKM. V lost 5 bases to trimming and J lost 15 bases; unmatched junction nucleotides: 10. This CDR3 has 14 amino acids. CDR3 protein: CASSPGLAGLRLFF. The CDR3 DNA follows: TGTGCCAGCAGTCCGGGACTAGCGGGATTGAGGCTGTTCTTC.

The J gene is TRBJ2-3, the V gene TRBV2; D is unresolved. This CDR3 has 13 residues. Trimming took 8 bases from V and 4 from J, leaving 13 bases between them. Germline CDR1 SNHLY, CDR2 FYNNEI. The DNA for the CDR3 is TGTGCCAGCGGCGGCTATGGGCCAGATACGCAGTATTTT. It encodes CASGGYGPDTQYF.

V usage is TRBV2 and J usage is TRBJ2-7; tentative D call: TRBD2 (5 bases). CDR3 length: 13 residues. The V end lost 7 bases, the J end lost 7 bases, and 17 bases lay between the germline ends. CDR1 is SNHLY and CDR2 is FYNNEI in the germline V gene. The CDR3, as DNA: TGTGCCAGCAACTTGAAAGGAACGGGGGAGCAGTACTTC. It yields the protein CASNLKGTGEQYF.